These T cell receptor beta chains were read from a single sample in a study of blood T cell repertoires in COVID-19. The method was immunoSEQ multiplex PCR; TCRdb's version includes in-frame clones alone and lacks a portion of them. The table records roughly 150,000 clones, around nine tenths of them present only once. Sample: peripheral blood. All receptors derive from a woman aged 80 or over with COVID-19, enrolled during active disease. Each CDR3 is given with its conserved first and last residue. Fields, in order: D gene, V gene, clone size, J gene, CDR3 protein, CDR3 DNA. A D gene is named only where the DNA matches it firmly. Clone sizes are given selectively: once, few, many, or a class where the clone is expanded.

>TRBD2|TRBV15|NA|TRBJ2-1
CATSRTAGLVNEQFF
TGTGCCACCAGCAGAACTGCTGGACTAGTCAATGAGCAGTTCTTC
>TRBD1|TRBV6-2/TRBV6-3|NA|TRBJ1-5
CASSYSITGGNQPQHF
TGTGCCAGCAGTTACTCGATAACAGGGGGCAATCAGCCCCAGCATTTT
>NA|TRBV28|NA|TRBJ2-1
CASSGSVGSYNEQFF
TGTGCCAGCAGTGGGAGCGTGGGGTCCTACAATGAGCAGTTCTTC
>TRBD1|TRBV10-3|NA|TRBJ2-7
CAIRPGQGNNMAYEQYF
TGTGCCATCAGACCGGGACAGGGGAATAATATGGCCTACGAGCAGTACTTC
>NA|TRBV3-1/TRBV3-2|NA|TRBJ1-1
CASSQAGRSFMNTEAFF
TGTGCCAGCAGCCAAGCAGGGCGCTCCTTCATGAACACTGAAGCTTTCTTT
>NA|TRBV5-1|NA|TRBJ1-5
CASSLDGYSNQPQHF
TGCGCCAGCAGCTTGGACGGTTATAGCAATCAGCCCCAGCATTTT
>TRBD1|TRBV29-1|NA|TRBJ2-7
CSVALTGRGEQYF
TGCAGCGTTGCCCTGACAGGGAGAGGCGAGCAGTACTTC
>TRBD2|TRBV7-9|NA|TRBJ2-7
CASSPGGRKNEQYF
TGTGCCAGCAGCCCAGGCGGGAGAAAAAACGAGCAGTACTTC
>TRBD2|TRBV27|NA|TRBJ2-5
CASTPTSGSETQYF
TGTGCCAGCACTCCGACTAGCGGGAGTGAGACCCAGTACTTC
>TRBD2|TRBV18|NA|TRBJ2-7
CASSPGLAGDVEQYF
TGTGCCAGCTCTCCCGGACTAGCGGGAGACGTCGAGCAGTACTTC
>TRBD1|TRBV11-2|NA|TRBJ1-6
CASTKGQTTNSPLHF
TGTGCCAGCACTAAGGGACAGACGACAAATTCACCCCTCCACTTT
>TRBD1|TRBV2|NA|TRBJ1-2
CASSERRDSSLYGYTF
TGTGCCAGCAGTGAGAGGCGGGACAGCTCTCTCTATGGCTACACCTTC
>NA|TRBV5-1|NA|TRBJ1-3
CASSLEGINTIYF
TGCGCCAGCAGCTTGGAGGGGATAAACACCATATATTTT
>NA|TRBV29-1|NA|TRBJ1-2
CSATGVYGYTF
TGCAGCGCTACCGGTGTCTATGGCTACACCTTC
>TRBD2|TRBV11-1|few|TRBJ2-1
CASSPFQREYGDEQFF
TGTGCCAGCAGCCCCTTCCAGCGGGAGTATGGCGATGAGCAGTTCTTC
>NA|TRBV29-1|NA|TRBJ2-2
CSVGGTNTGELFF
TGCAGCGTTGGGGGCACCAACACCGGGGAGCTGTTTTTT
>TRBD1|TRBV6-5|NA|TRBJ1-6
CASRQGTAPSPLHF
TGTGCCAGCAGGCAAGGGACAGCTCCTTCACCCCTCCACTTT
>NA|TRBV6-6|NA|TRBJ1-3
CASSYSEGGGNTIYF
TGTGCCAGCAGTTACTCCGAGGGAGGTGGAAACACCATATATTTT
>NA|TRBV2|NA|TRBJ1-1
CASSSQMNTEAFF
TGTGCCAGCAGCTCACAGATGAACACTGAAGCTTTCTTT
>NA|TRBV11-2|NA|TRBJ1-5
CASSLEAELGQPQHF
TGTGCCAGCAGCCTAGAAGCGGAGTTGGGCCAGCCCCAGCATTTT
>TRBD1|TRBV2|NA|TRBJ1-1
CASRENRGVAFF
TGTGCCAGCAGGGAGAACAGGGGGGTAGCTTTCTTT
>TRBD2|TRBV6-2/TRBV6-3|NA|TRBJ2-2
CASSYPGGLAGYTGELFF
TGTGCCAGCAGTTACCCTGGGGGACTAGCGGGGTACACCGGGGAGCTGTTTTTT
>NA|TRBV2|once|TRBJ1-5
CASTAESGYQPQHF
TGTGCCAGCACCGCGGAATCCGGGTATCAGCCCCAGCATTTT
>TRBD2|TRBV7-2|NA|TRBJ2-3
CASSLAGLGQDTQYF
TGTGCCAGCAGCTTAGCTGGACTAGGACAAGATACGCAGTATTTT
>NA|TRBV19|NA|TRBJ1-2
CASSISFYGYTF
TGTGCCAGTAGTATCTCTTTCTATGGCTACACCTTC
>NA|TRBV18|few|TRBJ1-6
CASSPQRSSYNSPLHF
TGTGCCAGCTCACCCCAAAGGAGCTCCTATAATTCACCCCTCCACTTT
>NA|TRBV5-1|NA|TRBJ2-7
CASSPDTYSYEQYF
TGCGCCAGCAGCCCGGACACTTACTCCTACGAGCAGTACTTC
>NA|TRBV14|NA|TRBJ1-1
CASSQVNTEAFF
TGTGCCAGCAGCCAAGTAAACACTGAAGCTTTCTTT
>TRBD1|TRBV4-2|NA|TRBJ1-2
CASSQDLAGGYGYTF
TGTGCCAGCAGCCAAGATCTGGCAGGGGGCTATGGCTACACCTTC
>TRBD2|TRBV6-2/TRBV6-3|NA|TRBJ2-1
CASSFLLADSSYNEQFF
TGTGCCAGCAGTTTCCTACTAGCGGATAGCTCCTACAATGAGCAGTTCTTC
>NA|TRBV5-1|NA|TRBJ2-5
CASSVGRVQETQYF
TGCGCCAGCAGCGTAGGCAGGGTTCAAGAGACCCAGTACTTC
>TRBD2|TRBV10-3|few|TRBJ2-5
CAISPRRPGSGSFWETQYF
TGTGCCATCAGTCCACGCAGGCCAGGGAGCGGGAGTTTTTGGGAGACCCAGTACTTC
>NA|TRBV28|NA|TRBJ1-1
CASAWQGSIGTEAFF
TGTGCCAGCGCTTGGCAAGGGAGTATAGGGACTGAAGCTTTCTTT